This T cell receptor (beta chain) derives from a study of cytomegalovirus exposure and HLA in healthy donors. Study-level background: Membership in the Caucasian-associated ancestry cluster was found for 81% of 398 genotyped donors.

Turning to this clone: Its specificity is unknown.

PCR employed 60 Vbeta and 13 Jbeta primers. TCRdb's table, derived via immunoSEQ multiplex PCR, lists solely in-frame clones and lacks some. With fewer than 150,000 clones in the sample, the ten largest clones hold 2% to 3%. Notes on the study in general: Being productive about 87% or about 30% of the time was typical of most TCR beta V segments in an earlier analysis. Later work showed greater clonal expansion in HLA-associated TCR beta chains than in equally common others. TCR beta sequences reportedly predicted most subjects' HLA-A and HLA-B alleles accurately.

Per germline, CDR1 SGHDN and CDR2 FVKESK. V lost 5 bases, J lost 7 bases, and 13 bases stayed unmatched. The CDR3 length is 16 residues. The chain has TRBV14 and TRBJ1-4; 7 nucleotides agree with TRBD1. The source of this sequence is a man between 40 and 49 years old in good health and CMV-seronegative. Sequencing used PBMCs. CDR3 sequence reads: CASSYDLPGGSEKLFF. In nucleotides, the CDR3 is TGTGCCAGCAGCTACGATTTGCCAGGGGGGAGTGAAAAACTGTTTTTT.